What follows describes a single TCR beta chain. Its cognate antigen is unknown. Here immunoSEQ multiplex PCR was the method, and the copy in TCRdb shows in-frame clones only, minus some. Among around 11,000 clones listed, around nine tenths were seen once. This entry comes from a study of T cell clonotyping in hematopoietic cell transplantation. Study observations and caveats: After transplant, recipient diversity fell while pathologically expanded clonotypes grew through day 180. At the given depth, recipient repertoires were over 95% de novo clonotypes.

Recipient blood drawn about 28 days pretransplant and days 30, 100, 180 after. Germline V gives CDR1 MGHRA, CDR2 YSYEKL. The CDR3 consists of 14 residues. V gave up 3 bases and J gave up 1 base, with 8 bases separating them. The rearrangement links TRBV4-1 to TRBJ2-3, with TRBD1 as a possible D gene (5 bases). Sequenced here: PBMCs, sampled 180 days after allogeneic stem cell transplant. This receptor was obtained from a male patient between 60 and 69 years old who had an allogeneic stem cell transplant from an unrelated donor, so the T cells may come from the graft donor. Some clones in this sample may be carry-over from other donors' samples. Here the CDR3 DNA reads TGCGCCAGCAGCCAGGGGCGCGGCACAGATACGCAGTATTTT. It codes for CASSQGRGTDTQYF.